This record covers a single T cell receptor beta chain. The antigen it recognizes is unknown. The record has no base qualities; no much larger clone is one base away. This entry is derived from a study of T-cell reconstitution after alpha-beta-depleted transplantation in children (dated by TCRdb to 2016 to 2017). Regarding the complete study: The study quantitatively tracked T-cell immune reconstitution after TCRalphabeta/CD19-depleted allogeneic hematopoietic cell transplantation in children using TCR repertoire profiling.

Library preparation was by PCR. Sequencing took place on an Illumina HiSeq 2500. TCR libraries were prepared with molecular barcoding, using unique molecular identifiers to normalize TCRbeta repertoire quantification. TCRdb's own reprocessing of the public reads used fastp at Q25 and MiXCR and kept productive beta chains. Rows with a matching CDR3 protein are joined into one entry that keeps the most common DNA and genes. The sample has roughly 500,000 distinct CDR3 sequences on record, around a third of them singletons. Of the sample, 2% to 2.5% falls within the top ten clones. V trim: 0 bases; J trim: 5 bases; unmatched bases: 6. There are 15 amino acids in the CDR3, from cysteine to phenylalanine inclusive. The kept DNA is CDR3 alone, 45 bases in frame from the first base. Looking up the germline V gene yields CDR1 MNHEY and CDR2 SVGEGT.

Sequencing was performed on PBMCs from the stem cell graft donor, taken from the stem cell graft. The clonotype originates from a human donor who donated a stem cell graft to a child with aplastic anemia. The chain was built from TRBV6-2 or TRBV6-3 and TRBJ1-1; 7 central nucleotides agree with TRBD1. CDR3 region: CASSYSATGETEAFF. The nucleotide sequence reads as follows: TGTGCCAGCAGTTACTCGGCAACAGGGGAGACTGAAGCTTTCTTT.